The next 26 T cell receptor beta chains were all read from a single sample in a study of blood T cell repertoires in COVID-19. Using immunoSEQ multiplex PCR, the repertoire was profiled, and TCRdb retains in-frame clones only, with some absent. The table lists 59,000 or so clones, approximately 90% of them singletons, with less than 2% in the top ten. Material: peripheral blood. The source is a human donor in a cohort sampled during active COVID-19.

The chain links TRBV9 to TRBJ2-5; D is perhaps TRBD2 (6 bases). Trimming pared 0 bases from V and 3 bases from J, leaving 12 bases between. CDR1 is SGDLS and CDR2 is YYNGEE in the germline V gene. This CDR3 has 15 residues. In DNA form, the CDR3 reads TGTGCCAGCAGCGTAGGGGCTAGCGCAGAAGAGACCCAGTACTTC. Protein sequence: CASSVGASAEETQYF.

The V and J genes are TRBV7-9 and TRBJ2-5; TRBD2 is a possible D gene (6 bases). The CDR3 spans 14 residues. Germline lookup yields CDR1 SEHNR and CDR2 FQNEAQ (reference sequence). V was pared by 5 bases and J by 1 base, with 11 bases between. CDR3 DNA: TGTGCCAGCAGCCCCCGGGGGATCCAAGAGACCCAGTACTTC. Protein product: CASSPRGIQETQYF.

CDR3: CASNQGGAYNEQFF. The DNA of the CDR3 is TGCGCCAGCAATCAGGGCGGGGCGTACAATGAGCAGTTCTTC. The chain combines TRBV10-2 with TRBJ2-1; perhaps TRBD2 as D (6 bases). The V end was cut by 7 bases, the J end by 4 bases, with 14 bases between. Germline V gives CDR1 WSHSY, CDR2 SAAADI. The CDR3 loop spans 14 amino acids.

The chain combines TRBV21-1 with TRBJ2-1; the table's D call, TRBD2, has no DNA check behind it. TRBV21-1 is deemed a pseudogene. This CDR3 is built from 15 residues. CDR3 region: CASSKARAGFNEQFF. CDR3 DNA sequence: TGTGCCAGCAGCAAAGCGCGAGCGGGATTCAATGAGCAGTTCTTC.

The genes are TRBV10-3 and TRBJ1-5; the D gene is possibly TRBD1 (6 bases). The CDR3 is made up of 16 amino acids. The germline gives CDR1 ENHRY, CDR2 SYGVKD. V was cut by 3 bases and J by 4 bases, with 16 bases left in between. The CDR3 DNA reads TGTGCCATCAGTGACGGGGACACAGCCTCGAATCAGCCCCAGCATTTT. It is translated as CAISDGDTASNQPQHF.

A note on this clone: The missing conserved phenylalanine or tryptophan at the end of this CDR3 makes a read error likely. The limits of the CDR3 on the DNA are not certain, so only TCRdb's listed CDR3 is given. The genes are TRBV18 and TRBJ2-3; the table's D gene call, TRBD2, was not cross checked with the DNA. The CDR3 is 15 residues long, counting both termini. Germline lookup yields CDR1 KGHSH and CDR2 LQKENI. This CDR3 is CASSQKSPGLAGPGV.

The chain combines TRBV25-1 with TRBJ2-1; 7 bases map to TRBD2. This CDR3 has 14 amino acids. Germline-derived CDR1 and CDR2 are MGHDK and SYGVNS. The J segment lost 9 bases and the V segment lost 1 base, leaving 6 bases of the junction unmatched. For the CDR3, the DNA is TGTGCCAGCAGTGAATCCGGCGGGAGAGGTGAGCAGTTCTTC. It codes for CASSESGGRGEQFF.

This clone was seen once. The chain employs TRBV28 and TRBJ1-1; 7 positions match TRBD1. The ends lost 2 bases at V and 3 bases at J; junction bases unmatched: 9. Germline assignment: CDR1 MDHEN and CDR2 SYDVKM. The CDR3 is 16 amino acids. The CDR3, as DNA: TGTGCCAGCAGTTTAGGGGCAGGGGGTCGGGACACTGAAGCTTTCTTT. Protein product: CASSLGAGGRDTEAFF.

This sequence joins TRBV4-1 and TRBJ2-5; D gene unclear. V shed 6 bases and J shed 5 bases, with 13 bases lying between them. Germline lookup yields CDR1 MGHRA and CDR2 YSYEKL. This CDR3 comprises 13 residues. The CDR3 loop is CASRAHAVETQYF. CDR3 DNA: TGCGCCAGCAGGGCCCACGCAGTTGAGACCCAGTACTTC.

The CDR3: CASSVGPNTGELFF. The DNA for the CDR3 is TGTGCCAGCAGCGTAGGGCCAAACACCGGGGAGCTGTTTTTT. V is TRBV9 and J is TRBJ2-2; D not certain. The CDR3 totals 14 residues. Between the trimmed V and J ends, which lost 0 bases and 2 bases, there was a span of 5 bases. Germline CDR1 SGDLS, CDR2 YYNGEE.

This sequence joins TRBV21-1 and TRBJ2-1; the D call TRBD1 from the table was never checked on the DNA. TRBV21-1 corresponds to a pseudogene. The CDR3 totals 17 residues. CDR3 bases: TGTGCCAGCAGCAAAGTGGGCCGGGACAGCTCCTACAATGAGCAGTTCTTC. It encodes CASSKVGRDSSYNEQFF.

This chain connects TRBV5-1 to TRBJ2-1, with 7 bases lining up with TRBD2. This CDR3 comprises 15 residues. The germline V gene encodes CDR1 SGHRS and CDR2 YFSETQ. After removal of 6 bases from V and 9 bases from J, the junction contained 15 bases not matched to a gene. CDR3 sequence: CASKHGAGVDGEQFF. Here the CDR3 DNA reads TGCGCCAGCAAGCATGGGGCGGGAGTCGACGGTGAGCAGTTCTTC.

The chain uses TRBV5-1 and TRBJ2-7; TRBD2 matches at 10 bases. V lost 7 bases and J lost 2; bases outside the gene matches: 15. The CDR3 has 17 amino acids. Germline V CDR1 and CDR2: SGHRS, YFSETQ. The DNA of the CDR3 is TGCGCCAGCCGACGGGACACTCCTAGCGGGAGCACCTACGAGCAGTACTTC. Its translation is CASRRDTPSGSTYEQYF.

J is TRBJ2-2 and V is TRBV7-6, with D unresolved. Trimming stripped 5 bases from V and 4 bases from J, with 2 bases between. This CDR3 has 11 amino acids. Germline CDR1 is SGHVS and CDR2 is FNYEAQ. This chain's CDR3 is CASSLTGELFF. CDR3 coding DNA: TGTGCCAGCAGCCTCACCGGGGAGCTGTTTTTT.

The chain is built from TRBV9 and TRBJ2-3; maybe TRBD1 (6 bases). Per the germline V gene, CDR1 is SGDLS and CDR2 is YYNGEE. The CDR3 spans 16 residues. V was shortened by 4 bases and J by 0 bases, with 15 bases between the two germline ends. CDR3 DNA: TGTGCCAGCAGCCCTCCTCAGGGGCCAAGCACAGATACGCAGTATTTT. Its translation is CASSPPQGPSTDTQYF. The whole variable domain, remainder taken from reference TRBV9 and TRBJ2-3, is DSGVTQTPKHLITATGQRVTLRCSPRSGDLSVYWYQQSLDQGLQFLIQYYNGEERAKGNILERFSAQQFPDLHSELNLSSLELGDSALYFCASSPPQGPSTDTQYFGPGTRLTVL.

The chain carries TRBV7-9 and TRBJ2-1; 15 bases agree with TRBD2. The CDR3 runs 17 residues. V dropped 3 bases and J dropped 7; count of bases not matched to a gene: 7. The germline V gene has CDR1 SEHNR and CDR2 FQNEAQ (reference sequence). CDR3 amino acids: CASSLGGGTSGRNEQFF. CDR3 nucleotides: TGTGCCAGCAGCTTGGGCGGTGGGACTAGCGGGAGGAATGAGCAGTTCTTC.

The gene calls are TRBV19 and TRBJ1-2; D ambiguous. With 7 bases removed from V and 7 bases from J, the gap between germline ends came to 16 bases. CDR1 and CDR2 from the germline V gene are LNHDA and SQIVND (reference sequence). CDR3 length: 13 amino acids. In DNA form, the CDR3 reads TGTGCCAGTAACGCGGGTAGGTTGGCTGGCTACACCTTC. Translating gives CASNAGRLAGYTF.

This chain uses TRBV19 with TRBJ2-7, with 9 positions matching TRBD1. Germline lookup yields CDR1 LNHDA and CDR2 SQIVND (reference sequence). The J segment lost 0 bases and the V segment lost 2 bases, leaving 2 bases of the junction unmatched. CDR3 length: 15 residues. The CDR3 sequence: CASSIPGQGSYEQYF. Written as DNA, the CDR3 is TGTGCCAGTAGTATACCGGGACAGGGCTCCTACGAGCAGTACTTC. Supplemented by reference TRBV19 and TRBJ2-7, the full variable domain reads DGGITQSPKYLFRKEGQNVTLSCEQNLNHDAMYWYRQDPGQGLRLIYYSQIVNDFQKGDIAEGYSVSREKKESFPLTVTSAQKNPTAFYLCASSIPGQGSYEQYFGPGTRLTVT.

V and J are TRBV5-1 and TRBJ2-3; 9 positions agree with TRBD2. The trim removed 4 bases at V and 1 base at J, leaving 1 base unmatched. This CDR3 has 14 residues. Germline V lookup: CDR1 SGHRS, CDR2 YFSETQ. DNA of the CDR3: TGCGCCAGCAGCCGGACTAGCGGCACAGATACGCAGTATTTT. This codes for CASSRTSGTDTQYF.

This clone was seen only a few times. The V call is TRBV7-2, the J call TRBJ1-2; TRBD1 matches at 7 bases. Germline V CDR1 and CDR2: SGHTA, FQGNSA. V was pared by 0 bases and J by 3 bases, with 1 base of the junction left unmatched. This CDR3 is 14 amino acids long. The chain's CDR3 is CASSLAQGDYGYTF. For the CDR3, the DNA is TGTGCCAGCAGCTTAGCGCAGGGGGACTATGGCTACACCTTC.

The rearrangement uses TRBV9 and TRBJ2-3, with TRBD2 identical over 13 bases. Unmatched junction bases numbered 3, after V lost 2 bases and J lost 6 bases. In germline, CDR1 is SGDLS, CDR2 YYNGEE. The CDR3 covers 15 residues. The CDR3 nucleotides read TGTGCCAGCAGCGTTGGACTAGCGGGAGAGGATACGCAGTATTTT. This translates into CASSVGLAGEDTQYF. The complete variable domain, with remaining parts taken from reference TRBV9 and TRBJ2-3, reads DSGVTQTPKHLITATGQRVTLRCSPRSGDLSVYWYQQSLDQGLQFLIQYYNGEERAKGNILERFSAQQFPDLHSELNLSSLELGDSALYFCASSVGLAGEDTQYFGPGTRLTVL.

This sequence joins TRBV7-2 and TRBJ1-6; tentatively, D is TRBD1 (6 bases). Trimming removed 3 bases from V and 0 bases from J, with 12 bases in between. The CDR3 consists of 17 residues. Germline V gene lookup returns CDR1 SGHTA and CDR2 FQGNSA. The CDR3 spells CASSLRTESSYNSPLHF. The CDR3 DNA reads as TGTGCCAGCAGCTTGAGGACAGAGAGCTCCTATAATTCACCCCTCCACTTT.

This clone was detected once. V gene TRBV19 combines with J gene TRBJ2-7; TRBD2 aligns across 16 bases. From germline, CDR1 is LNHDA and CDR2 SQIVND (reference sequence). Trimming at V came to 6 bases and at J to 5 bases, leaving 10 bases not matched to a gene. This CDR3 region has 17 residues. The CDR3 loop reads CASRPPGLAGGPHEQYF. The CDR3 nucleotides are TGTGCCAGTAGGCCTCCGGGACTAGCGGGAGGGCCCCACGAGCAGTACTTC.

This sequence joins TRBV3-1 (or the pseudogene TRBV3-2) and TRBJ2-1; D remains unclear. The CDR3 is 13 residues long. The germline V gene encodes CDR1 LGHDT and CDR2 YNNKEL (reference sequence). V was shortened by 0 bases and J by 5 bases, with 5 bases between the two germline ends. In DNA form, the CDR3 reads TGTGCCAGCAGCCAAGATCGGGACAATGAGCAGTTCTTC. The encoded protein is CASSQDRDNEQFF.

The chain employs TRBV28 and TRBJ2-1; 11 bases map to TRBD2. CDR1 is MDHEN and CDR2 is SYDVKM in the germline V gene. The CDR3 is 16 residues long. V was pared by 5 bases and J by 8 bases, with 11 bases of the junction left unmatched. The CDR3 bases are TGTGCCAGCAGTCTTCGTACTAGCGGGAGTTTCCATGAGCAGTTCTTC. The encoded protein is CASSLRTSGSFHEQFF. Using reference TRBV28 and TRBJ2-1 for the parts outside the CDR3, the full variable domain is DVKVTQSSRYLVKRTGEKVFLECVQDMDHENMFWYRQDPGLGLRLIYFSYDVKMKEKGDIPEGYSVSREKKERFSLILESASTNQTSMYLCASSLRTSGSFHEQFFGPGTRLTVL.

This chain uses TRBV9 with TRBJ1-5; D ambiguous. Per the germline V gene, CDR1 is SGDLS and CDR2 is YYNGEE. V was clipped by 3 bases and J by 0 bases, with 7 bases between them. This CDR3 has 14 residues. CDR3 in amino acids: CASSALNSNQPQHF. The CDR3 DNA follows: TGTGCCAGCAGCGCTCTAAATAGCAATCAGCCCCAGCATTTT.